Following are 29 T cell receptor beta chains from one sample sequenced in a study of cytomegalovirus exposure and HLA in healthy donors. Sequenced by immunoSEQ multiplex PCR; TCRdb stores in-frame clones only, minus some. The sample consists of more than 100,000 clones, around nine tenths of them appearing once. Specimen: PBMCs. Source of these receptors: a man aged 25-40 years in good health and CMV-seronegative.

J is TRBJ1-1 and V is TRBV5-1, with TRBD1 matching over 8 bases. The junction had 7 bases not matched to a gene; V was cut back by 4 bases and J by 2 bases. This CDR3 has 15 residues. Per germline, CDR1 SGHRS and CDR2 YFSETQ. CDR3 DNA sequence: TGCGCCAGCAGCCCACAACAGGGGGTTAACACTGAAGCTTTCTTT. It codes for CASSPQQGVNTEAFF.

This rearrangement joins TRBV4-3 to TRBJ1-1; TRBD1 matches at 9 bases. The germline V gene has CDR1 LGHNA and CDR2 YSLEER. CDR3 size: 15 residues. With V trimmed by 2 bases and J by 3 bases, 4 bases remained unmatched. The CDR3 coding sequence is TGCGCCAGCAGCCAATCGGGACAGGGAGACACTGAAGCTTTCTTT. Amino acids: CASSQSGQGDTEAFF.

The rearrangement uses TRBV18 and TRBJ2-3; 8 nucleotides line up with TRBD2. Germline CDR1 is KGHSH and CDR2 is LQKENI. J lost 1 base, V lost 0 bases, and 3 bases had no gene match. The CDR3 sequence is 16 residues long. The CDR3 DNA sequence: TGTGCCAGCTCACCACCGACTAGCGAGGGCACAGATACGCAGTATTTT. It is translated as CASSPPTSEGTDTQYF.

This rearrangement joins TRBV5-6 to TRBJ2-7; D may be TRBD1 (5 bases). The ends were cut back, 2 bases at V and 2 bases at J, with 11 bases in the middle. CDR1 and CDR2 from the germline V gene are SGHDT and YYEEEE. CDR3 size: 14 residues. CDR3 region: CASSFVQVTYEQYF. Here the CDR3 DNA reads TGTGCCAGCAGCTTCGTACAGGTCACCTACGAGCAGTACTTC.

This sequence joins TRBV6-6 and TRBJ1-1; 8 bases line up with TRBD1. Germline lookup yields CDR1 MNHNY and CDR2 SVGAGI (reference sequence). The CDR3 sequence is 15 residues long. The junction had 6 bases not matched to a gene; V was cut back by 6 bases and J by 0 bases. The CDR3 nucleotides read TGTGCCAGCAGCGATAGGACAGGGATGAACACTGAAGCTTTCTTT. Translation: CASSDRTGMNTEAFF.

This chain uses TRBV6-5 with TRBJ1-1, with D uncertain. V lost 6 bases, J lost 3 bases, and 17 bases lay in between. The CDR3 runs to 15 residues. Germline V CDR1 and CDR2: MNHEY, SVGAGI. CDR3 nucleotides: TGTGCCAGCAGCCAGCTAACGGTGGGAGACACTGAAGCTTTCTTT. Translation gives CASSQLTVGDTEAFF.

The chain combines TRBV29-1 with TRBJ2-7; perhaps TRBD2 as D (6 bases). Germline CDR1 SQVTM, CDR2 ANQGSEA. This CDR3 is built from 14 residues. Trimming stripped 6 bases from V and 2 bases from J, with 17 bases between. CDR3 protein: CSVSPGTSTYEQYF. CDR3 in DNA: TGCAGCGTATCTCCCGGGACTTCAACCTACGAGCAGTACTTC.

The genes are TRBV2 and TRBJ1-1, with TRBD1 identical over 10 bases. The V and J ends lost 2 bases and 7 bases, in that order; junction bases with no gene match: 1. The CDR3 runs to 13 residues. From germline, CDR1 is SNHLY and CDR2 FYNNEI. The CDR3 sequence is CASSEWDRGEAFF. The CDR3 DNA is TGTGCCAGCAGTGAATGGGACAGGGGTGAAGCTTTCTTT.

The chain combines TRBV12-1 with TRBJ1-1; TRBD1 is the table's D call, not checked against the DNA. TRBV12-1 represents a pseudogene. CDR3 length: 17 residues. CDR3 nucleotides: TGTGCCAGCAGCTTCCCCCGGGACAGGGTGGGGAACACTGAAGCTTTCTTT. Protein product: CASSFPRDRVGNTEAFF.

The chain employs TRBV14 and TRBJ2-5; 7 nucleotides line up with TRBD1. The CDR3 totals 14 residues. With V trimmed by 1 base and J by 4 bases, 3 bases remained unmatched. Germline CDR1 SGHDN, CDR2 FVKESK. The CDR3 DNA reads TGTGCCAGCAGCCAAGGGACAGGTAGAGAGACCCAGTACTTC. Protein sequence: CASSQGTGRETQYF.

This chain links TRBV27 with TRBJ2-1, with 12 bases lining up with TRBD2. CDR1 MNHEY and CDR2 SMNVEV come from the germline V gene (reference sequence). CDR3 length: 15 residues. Losses at the gene ends were 3 bases for V and 15 bases for J; bases not matched to a gene: 12. The CDR3 region has the DNA TGTGCCAGCAGTTTGTTGACTAGCGGGAGATCCAGCGCGTTCTTC. This sequence encodes CASSLLTSGRSSAFF.

As for this clone: A read error may produce the germline difference seen at one junction end. The chain combines TRBV4-3 with TRBJ2-1; 7 bases align to TRBD2. Germline CDR1 reads LGHNA; CDR2 reads YSLEER. The CDR3 is 13 amino acids. The CDR3 sequence is CASSQERLAGELF. DNA for the CDR3: TGCGCCAGCAGCCAAGAGAGGTTGGCGGGAGAGCTCTTC.

This chain connects TRBV11-2 to TRBJ1-6; 7 nucleotides match TRBD1. The CDR3 covers 15 residues. Per germline, CDR1 SGHAT and CDR2 FQNNGV. V trimming: 1 base; J trimming: 7 bases; junction bases outside the gene matches: 4. The CDR3 DNA is TGTGCCAGCAGCTTAGGTGGGACAGCCAATTCACCCCTCCACTTT. It yields the protein CASSLGGTANSPLHF.

This sequence joins TRBV11-2 and TRBJ2-1; 8 positions match TRBD2. The CDR3 runs to 16 residues. With V trimmed by 2 bases and J by 8 bases, 11 bases remained unmatched. Germline-derived CDR1 and CDR2 are SGHAT and FQNNGV. The CDR3 DNA sequence: TGTGCCAGCAGCTTACCCGTCGGGAGGGCCGCTTATGAGCAGTTCTTC. It yields the protein CASSLPVGRAAYEQFF.

J is TRBJ2-3 and V is TRBV7-9; TRBD2 agrees at 8 bases. CDR3 size: 17 residues. The germline V gene encodes CDR1 SEHNR and CDR2 FQNEAQ (reference sequence). V lost 4 bases, J lost 4 bases, and 13 bases stayed unmatched. The CDR3 reads CASSYLLSGSTPDTQYF. CDR3 nucleotides: TGTGCCAGCAGCTATCTATTGAGCGGGAGTACGCCAGATACGCAGTATTTT.

The chain has TRBV4-1 and TRBJ1-5, with 8 bases aligning to TRBD1. CDR1 and CDR2 (germline): MGHRA, YSYEKL. This CDR3 has 16 residues. The J segment lost 1 base and the V segment lost 4 bases, leaving 6 bases of the junction unmatched. The CDR3 loop is CASSPLGTGSNQPQHF. The CDR3 nucleotides read TGCGCCAGCAGCCCCCTGGGGACAGGCAGCAATCAGCCCCAGCATTTT.

The rearrangement uses TRBV11-2 and TRBJ1-1, with TRBD1 identical over 7 bases. Trimming removed 5 bases from V and 5 bases from J; junction bases left unmatched: 5. The CDR3 loop spans 13 amino acids. CDR1 is SGHAT, CDR2 FQNNGV, per germline. The CDR3 loop is CASSETGVTEAFF. The CDR3 DNA is TGTGCCAGCAGCGAAACAGGGGTTACTGAAGCTTTCTTT.

The V call is TRBV7-2, the J call TRBJ2-7; the match to TRBD2 covers 14 bases. The CDR3 totals 17 residues. Trimming removed 1 base from V and 1 base from J; junction bases left unmatched: 3. Germline CDR1 is SGHTA and CDR2 is FQGNSA. DNA of the CDR3: TGTGCCAGCAGCTTAGGACTAGCGGGAGGGCTGTCCTACGAGCAGTACTTC. Protein sequence: CASSLGLAGGLSYEQYF. Full variable domain (outside the CDR3, taken from reference TRBV7-2 and TRBJ2-7): GAGVSQSPSNKVTEKGKDVELRCDPISGHTALYWYRQSLGQGLEFLIYFQGNSAPDKSGLPSDRFSAERTGGSVSTLTIQRTQQEDSAVYLCASSLGLAGGLSYEQYFGPGTRLTVT.

The chain combines TRBV7-8 with TRBJ2-2; 7 nucleotides match TRBD2. The ends lost 5 bases at V and 0 bases at J; junction bases unmatched: 6. The CDR3 extends over 16 amino acids. Looked up from germline, CDR1 is SGHVS and CDR2 is FQNEAQ. The CDR3, as DNA: TGTGCCAGCAGCGCCCATAGCGGGTCGAACACCGGGGAGCTGTTTTTT. Amino acids: CASSAHSGSNTGELFF.

The J gene is TRBJ2-7, the V gene TRBV14; 9 bases agree with TRBD2. Germline V lookup: CDR1 SGHDN, CDR2 FVKESK. This CDR3 has 14 residues. V gave up 4 bases and J gave up 3 bases; unmatched junction bases: 4. CDR3 residues: CASSLAGVIYEQYF. CDR3 DNA: TGTGCCAGCAGCCTAGCGGGAGTCATCTACGAGCAGTACTTC.

The gene calls are TRBV7-2 and TRBJ1-5, with D tentatively TRBD1 (5 bases). V lost 0 bases, J lost 4 bases, and 13 bases lay in between. Germline V gives CDR1 SGHTA, CDR2 FQGNSA. The CDR3 has 16 residues. The CDR3 sequence is CASSLAPRQQNQPQHF. In DNA form, the CDR3 reads TGTGCCAGCAGCTTAGCTCCGAGACAGCAGAATCAGCCCCAGCATTTT.

This chain connects TRBV2 to TRBJ2-7, with D unclear. Germline V gene lookup returns CDR1 SNHLY and CDR2 FYNNEI. V lost 4 bases and J 3 bases, leaving 10 bases between the germline ends. This CDR3 contains 13 residues. This chain's CDR3 is CASSVEQHYEQYF. CDR3 nucleotide sequence: TGTGCCAGCAGTGTCGAACAGCACTACGAGCAGTACTTC.

This clone has only a few counts. The chain links TRBV7-9 to TRBJ2-7; 8 bases are a match to TRBD1. Per germline, CDR1 SEHNR and CDR2 FQNEAQ (reference sequence). V lost 5 bases and J lost 2; bases outside the gene matches: 5. The CDR3 length is 14 residues. In DNA form, the CDR3 reads TGTGCCAGCAGCACATACAGGGGGGCCTACGAGCAGTACTTC. Residues: CASSTYRGAYEQYF.

V and J are TRBV11-2 and TRBJ2-5, with 9 bases identical to TRBD1. Germline V gene sequence: CDR1 SGHAT, CDR2 FQNNGV. The V gene end was trimmed by 5 bases and the J gene end by 4 bases; junction bases not matched to a gene: 8. The length of the CDR3 is 15 residues. CDR3 nucleotides: TGTGCCAGCAGCAGGGGGGACAGGGACGGAGAGACCCAGTACTTC. Its translation is CASSRGDRDGETQYF.

This clone occurred a few times. V gene TRBV7-2 combines with J gene TRBJ1-2; 10 bases map to TRBD1. J was trimmed by 4 bases and V by 1 base; bases with no gene match: 6. This CDR3 has 16 residues. Germline loops: CDR1 SGHTA, CDR2 FQGNSA. The CDR3, as DNA: TGTGCCAGCAGCTTAGATGGGACAGGGGATGTCTATGGCTACACCTTC. Translation: CASSLDGTGDVYGYTF.

This chain joins TRBV4-3 and TRBJ2-6, with unresolved D. The CDR3 is made up of 17 amino acids. Germline CDR1 LGHNA, CDR2 YSLEER. V lost 4 bases to trimming and J lost 1 base, with 14 bases between them. CDR3 in amino acids: CASSRALDLSGANVLTF. In DNA form, the CDR3 reads TGCGCCAGCAGCCGCGCCTTAGACTTGTCTGGGGCCAACGTCCTGACTTTC.

The chain couples TRBV9 to TRBJ2-3, with D perhaps TRBD2 (6 bases). The germline gives CDR1 SGDLS, CDR2 YYNGEE. V lost 4 bases to trimming and J lost 1 base, with 19 bases between them. The CDR3 has 17 amino acids. As DNA, the CDR3 is TGTGCCAGCAGCTATTTTGACTCTCCTAGCGGCACAGATACGCAGTATTTT. It encodes CASSYFDSPSGTDTQYF.

The V gene is TRBV19, the J gene TRBJ2-7, with 13 bases fitting TRBD2. This CDR3 region has 16 residues. Germline V gene lookup returns CDR1 LNHDA and CDR2 SQIVND (reference sequence). Unmatched junction bases numbered 7, after V lost 4 bases and J lost 4 bases. CDR3 residues: CASSKGLAGVLYEQYF. CDR3 bases: TGTGCCAGTAGTAAAGGACTAGCGGGAGTCCTGTACGAGCAGTACTTC. Using reference TRBV19 and TRBJ2-7 for the parts outside the CDR3, the full variable domain is DGGITQSPKYLFRKEGQNVTLSCEQNLNHDAMYWYRQDPGQGLRLIYYSQIVNDFQKGDIAEGYSVSREKKESFPLTVTSAQKNPTAFYLCASSKGLAGVLYEQYFGPGTRLTVT.

V gene TRBV19 combines with J gene TRBJ2-7; 12 positions match TRBD2. With V trimmed by 6 bases and J by 0 bases, 3 bases remained unmatched. This CDR3 contains 15 residues. CDR1 is LNHDA, CDR2 SQIVND, per germline (reference sequence). This chain's CDR3 is CASRALAGGSYEQYF. The CDR3, as DNA: TGTGCCAGTAGGGCACTAGCGGGAGGCTCCTACGAGCAGTACTTC.